Shown below are 21 T cell receptor beta chains from a single sample sequenced in a study of technical replicates of blood from a handful of donors. Sequenced by immunoSEQ multiplex PCR; TCRdb stores in-frame clones only, minus some. Of 55,000 to 75,000 clones in the sample, 90% to 95% are singletons; the top ten hold about 3.8%. Sequences were obtained from PBMCs. Source of these receptors: a human donor in good health. Some clones in this sample may be carry-over from other donors' samples.

This chain uses TRBV5-5 with TRBJ2-7; 9 bases agree with TRBD2. V dropped 3 bases and J dropped 6; count of bases not matched to a gene: 7. There are 14 residues in the CDR3. Germline CDR1 and CDR2: SGHKS and YYEKEE (reference sequence). CDR3 sequence (DNA): TGTGCCAGCAGCTGGTCTAGCGGGAAGGTCGAGCAGTACTTC. Translated, it gives CASSWSSGKVEQYF.

This CDR3 reads CASSFRGLWEETQYF. The DNA of the CDR3 is TGTGCCAGCAGTTTCAGGGGGCTGTGGGAGGAGACCCAGTACTTC. The gene calls are TRBV13 and TRBJ2-5; 8 nucleotides agree with TRBD1. Germline lookup yields CDR1 PRHDT and CDR2 FYEKMQ (reference sequence). With 6 bases clipped from V and 5 bases from J, the junction kept 11 bases outside the gene matches. CDR3 length equals 15 residues.

The chain combines TRBV4-1 with TRBJ2-7; the match to TRBD2 covers 9 bases. Losses at the gene ends were 1 base for V and 2 bases for J; bases not matched to a gene: 12. CDR1 is MGHRA, CDR2 YSYEKL, per germline. The CDR3 covers 18 residues. This CDR3 reads CASSQGLGPSGATYEQYF. The CDR3 DNA is TGCGCCAGCAGCCAAGGTTTGGGGCCTAGCGGGGCAACCTACGAGCAGTACTTC.

This clone was seen a single time. The chain uses TRBV27 and TRBJ2-2; D may be TRBD2 (6 bases). This CDR3 is 15 amino acids long. CDR1 is MNHEY and CDR2 is SMNVEV in the germline V gene (reference sequence). Trimming left V 2 bases short and J 5 bases short, with 12 bases between. In DNA, the CDR3 is TGTGCCAGCAGTTTAGGAGGGTTCGGTACCGGGGAGCTGTTTTTT. It encodes CASSLGGFGTGELFF.

The V call is TRBV7-9, the J call TRBJ2-5, with 10 bases aligning to TRBD1. J was trimmed by 7 bases and V by 4 bases; bases with no gene match: 12. Germline V gives CDR1 SEHNR, CDR2 FQNEAQ (reference sequence). This CDR3 comprises 16 residues. The CDR3 spells CASSSKAGTGAVTQYF. CDR3 coding DNA: TGTGCCAGCAGCTCTAAAGCCGGGACAGGGGCAGTGACCCAGTACTTC.

The chain uses TRBV4-1 and TRBJ2-7; 14 positions match TRBD2. Germline CDR1 is MGHRA and CDR2 is YSYEKL. Trimming at V came to 3 bases and at J to 5 bases, leaving 3 bases not matched to a gene. The CDR3 totals 15 residues. The CDR3 bases are TGCGCCAGCAGCCAGGGGACTAGCGGGAGTAACGAGCAGTACTTC. As protein: CASSQGTSGSNEQYF.

For the CDR3, the DNA is TGTGCCAGCAGCTTATGGGCGGGGGGGCCTTACGAGCAGTACTTC. This sequence encodes CASSLWAGGPYEQYF. The rearrangement links TRBV7-2 to TRBJ2-7; 9 bases are a match to TRBD2. The V gene end was trimmed by 2 bases and the J gene end by 4 bases; junction bases not matched to a gene: 6. The length of the CDR3 is 15 residues. Germline V gives CDR1 SGHTA, CDR2 FQGNSA.

The V gene is TRBV19, the J gene TRBJ2-5, with 8 bases aligning to TRBD1. The trim removed 5 bases at V and 3 bases at J, leaving 5 bases unmatched. Germline CDR1 LNHDA, CDR2 SQIVND (reference sequence). The CDR3 covers 14 residues. The CDR3 loop reads CASSLRDRKETQYF. DNA of the CDR3: TGTGCCAGTAGTCTCCGGGACAGGAAAGAGACCCAGTACTTC.

The V call is TRBV10-3, the J call TRBJ2-7, with 7 bases aligning to TRBD2. V was clipped by 5 bases and J by 3 bases; unmatched bases: 4. This CDR3 has 13 amino acids. Germline V lookup: CDR1 ENHRY, CDR2 SYGVKD. DNA for the CDR3: TGTGCCATCAGTCCGGGACTACGCTACGAGCAGTACTTC. Translation: CAISPGLRYEQYF.

This chain links TRBV15 with TRBJ2-5; TRBD2 might be the D (6 bases). With 1 base removed from V and 2 bases from J, the gap between germline ends came to 11 bases. This CDR3 has 15 residues. Germline CDR1 and CDR2: LNHNV and YYDKDF (reference sequence). In nucleotides, the CDR3 is TGTGCCACCAGCAGAGCGGACTATAAACAAGAGACCCAGTACTTC. It encodes CATSRADYKQETQYF.

This sequence joins TRBV4-3 and TRBJ1-2; TRBD1 agrees at 9 bases. Germline V lookup: CDR1 LGHNA, CDR2 YSLEER. J gave up 2 bases and V 0 bases, and 4 bases lay outside the gene matches. The CDR3 spans 16 residues. This CDR3 is CASSQETGGGNYGYTF. The CDR3 region has the DNA TGCGCCAGCAGCCAAGAGACAGGGGGGGGAAACTATGGCTACACCTTC.

The chain uses TRBV10-3 and TRBJ1-2, with 7 bases lining up with TRBD1. Germline V gene data show CDR1 as ENHRY and CDR2 as SYGVKD. The CDR3 totals 13 residues. Trimming cost V 7 bases and J 3 bases; bases outside gene matches: 5. The CDR3 DNA reads TGTGCCATCACCTTAGACAGGGACTATGGCTACACCTTC. Protein sequence: CAITLDRDYGYTF.

The chain employs TRBV5-6 and TRBJ1-6; D is unresolved. Germline V gene data show CDR1 as SGHDT and CDR2 as YYEEEE. V gave up 0 bases and J gave up 2 bases, with 12 bases separating them. The CDR3 is 17 residues long. The CDR3 DNA follows: TGTGCCAGCAGCTTGGTGAGGCGGAGTCCCTATAATTCACCCCTCCACTTT. Translated: CASSLVRRSPYNSPLHF. Variable domain in full (rest from reference TRBV5-6 and TRBJ1-6): DAGVTQSPTHLIKTRGQQVTLRCSPKSGHDTVSWYQQALGQGPQFIFQYYEEEERQRGNFPDRFSGHQFPNYSSELNVNALLLGDSALYLCASSLVRRSPYNSPLHFGNGTRLTVT.

The genes are TRBV5-1 and TRBJ2-1, with 7 bases identical to TRBD2. With V trimmed by 0 bases and J by 9 bases, 9 bases remained unmatched. There are 15 residues in the CDR3. The germline CDR1 and CDR2 sequences are SGHRS and YFSETQ. The CDR3 loop reads CASSLAWGGSVEQFF. Here the CDR3 DNA reads TGCGCCAGCAGCTTGGCCTGGGGGGGGTCGGTTGAGCAGTTCTTC.

The chain has TRBV7-9 and TRBJ2-5, with 9 positions matching TRBD1. V shed 5 bases and J 5 bases; nucleotides not matched to a gene: 9. Germline V gene lookup returns CDR1 SEHNR and CDR2 FQNEAQ (reference sequence). There are 15 residues in the CDR3. In nucleotides, the CDR3 is TGTGCCAGCAGCCTATCACAGGGGGCTTGGGAGACCCAGTACTTC. Amino acid sequence: CASSLSQGAWETQYF.

This clone has a handful of counts. This chain connects TRBV5-1 to TRBJ2-5; D unresolved. V lost 0 bases to trimming and J lost 1 base, with 10 bases between them. The CDR3 contains 15 residues. The germline CDR1 and CDR2 sequences are SGHRS and YFSETQ. The CDR3 bases are TGCGCCAGCAGCTTGGCAACTGGTCTCCAAGAGACCCAGTACTTC. As protein: CASSLATGLQETQYF.

This clone was recorded once. The chain uses TRBV19 and TRBJ2-1; the match to TRBD1 covers 7 bases. The germline V gene encodes CDR1 LNHDA and CDR2 SQIVND (reference sequence). This CDR3 is 18 amino acids long. V dropped 6 bases and J dropped 0; count of bases not matched to a gene: 14. The CDR3 region is CASSQKPQGRTSYNEQFF. Written as DNA, the CDR3 is TGTGCCAGTAGCCAGAAACCACAGGGGCGCACCTCCTACAATGAGCAGTTCTTC.

The chain links TRBV7-4 to TRBJ2-7; 13 nucleotides agree with TRBD2. J was trimmed by 3 bases and V by 6 bases; bases with no gene match: 2. Germline V CDR1 and CDR2: SGHVT, SQSDAQ. The CDR3 is made up of 14 amino acids. In DNA form, the CDR3 reads TGTGCCAGCAGTTGGACTAGCGGGAGCTACGAGCAGTACTTC. This codes for CASSWTSGSYEQYF.

The chain joins TRBV27 to TRBJ2-7; TRBD2 is a possible D gene (5 bases). Trimming cost V 2 bases and J 4 bases, with 9 bases left between them. This CDR3 spans 13 amino acids. Germline CDR1 MNHEY, CDR2 SMNVEV (reference sequence). The CDR3, as DNA: TGTGCCAGCAGTTTAATAGGCGGGTACGAGCAGTACTTC. This sequence encodes CASSLIGGYEQYF.

The chain is built from TRBV2 and TRBJ2-7; 7 bases line up with TRBD2. The CDR3 has 16 amino acids. The V segment lost 3 bases and the J segment 4 bases; nucleotides outside the gene matches: 12. The germline gives CDR1 SNHLY, CDR2 FYNNEI. CDR3 sequence reads: CASSDWGRGSGYEQYF. In DNA, the CDR3 is TGTGCCAGCAGTGATTGGGGGAGGGGATCCGGTTACGAGCAGTACTTC.

This clone was seen once. The chain couples TRBV5-8 to TRBJ2-3; TRBD1 aligns across 10 bases. CDR3 length equals 16 residues. Germline trimming cut 2 bases from V and 4 bases from J; bases unmatched to any gene: 7. Germline values: CDR1 SGHTS, CDR2 YDEGEE. The CDR3 loop is CASSFDRGRGADTQYF. The CDR3 DNA follows: TGTGCCAGCAGCTTCGACAGGGGGCGCGGCGCAGATACGCAGTATTTT.